This T cell receptor beta chain was found in a study of post-analysis software for immune sequencing data. In germline, CDR1 is MGHDK, CDR2 SYGVNS. Trimming took 3 bases from V and 2 from J; bases not matched to a gene: 9. The CDR3 totals 17 residues. A word on this clonotype: Its antigen is as yet unknown.

Presence of unique molecular identifiers characterized the TCR beta cDNA libraries. TCRdb re-analysed the PCR reads in MiXCR, keeping a single row per CDR3 protein. The sample shows about 810,000 distinct CDR3 sequences, approximately 57% of them seen only once. Overall study findings and caveats: Patients showed TRBV5-6, TRBV5-1 and TRBV20-1 among about five TRBV segments more frequent than in controls.

The receptor comes from a girl aged 5-17 years with multiple sclerosis. The V and J genes are TRBV25-1 and TRBJ2-3, with 9 positions matching TRBD1. Sequencing input: blood. Here the CDR3 reads CASSDGTGLFVTDTQYF. The CDR3 coding sequence is TGTGCCAGCAGTGACGGGACAGGGTTATTTGTCACAGATACGCAGTATTTT. Full variable domain (outside the CDR3, taken from reference TRBV25-1 and TRBJ2-3): EADIYQTPRYLVIGTGKKITLECSQTMGHDKMYWYQQDPGMELHLIHYSYGVNSTEKGDLSSESTVSRIRTEHFPLTLESARPSHTSQYLCASSDGTGLFVTDTQYFGPGTRLTVL.